This note documents a single T cell receptor beta chain sequence. Its antigen is still unknown. Profiled with immunoSEQ multiplex PCR; TCRdb holds only in-frame clones, not every one. The sample lists over 15,000 clones, about nine tenths occurring once. This specimen comes from a study of lymphopenia after photon versus proton radiotherapy. Findings and caveats of the study: Post-nadir diversity loss with photons came from oligoclonal expansion, particularly CD8+ Temra cells. Survival link was tested only in deceased patients; proton benefit remains a possibility. In patients who died, overall survival fell as post-nadir TCR diversity dropped more. Under photons, naive T cells and diversity fell while effector/memory populations rose.

The V gene's germline CDR1 is SQVTM and CDR2 ANQGSEA. Unmatched junction bases numbered 8, after V lost 4 bases and J lost 4 bases. The CDR3 length is 14 residues. This TCR derives from a man between 60 and 75 years old with pancreatic cancer. The V gene is TRBV29-1, the J gene TRBJ1-1; 8 bases align to TRBD1. The sequences come from peripheral blood, collected from a patient treated with photon-based radiotherapy. The CDR3 loop reads CSVVNRGVGTEAFF. CDR3 coding DNA: TGCAGCGTTGTTAACAGGGGGGTGGGCACTGAAGCTTTCTTT.